Described below is a single TCR beta chain sequence and its context. The sample is drawn from a study of blood T cell repertoires in COVID-19. The overall study: Acute and convalescent COVID-19 specimens originated in the United States, Italy and Spain.

The CDR3 is made up of 14 amino acids. V lost 6 bases, J lost 0 bases, and 9 bases lay in between. The germline V gene encodes CDR1 MNHEY and CDR2 SMNVEV (reference sequence). Repertoires were generated with immunoSEQ multiplex PCR, while TCRdb's copy carries only in-frame clones and drops some. The sample includes around 300,000 clones, 83% seen only once; the top ten take about 2.7%. This TCR was sampled from a man younger than 40 with active or convalescent COVID-19. The J gene is TRBJ1-5, the V gene TRBV27; D uncertain. Sequenced material: peripheral blood. The CDR3 bases are TGTGCCAGCAGACCCCACATTAGCAATCAGCCCCAGCATTTT. Its translation: CASRPHISNQPQHF.